This TCR beta chain was identified during a study of beta chain features in type 1 diabetes. For this clone: Its antigen is currently unknown.

Since all of the isolated RNA was reverse transcribed, expressed TCRB transcripts were what got sequenced. Clones were read by immunoSEQ multiplex PCR, and TCRdb kept only the in-frame ones, dropping some. In the table there are about 340,000 clones, about a tenth of which are singletons. The CDR3 has 15 amino acids. Germline CDR1 is SEHNR and CDR2 is FQNEAQ (reference sequence). Unmatched junction bases numbered 7, after V lost 2 bases and J lost 5 bases. The study, taken as a whole, reports: Type 1 diabetes patients had TCRB CDR3s that were shorter (moderately but significantly so) in all four CD4+ subsets.

The sample consisted of central memory CD4+ T cells from blood. The TCR originated in a man aged 30-40 years with type 1 diabetes. The rearrangement uses TRBV7-9 and TRBJ2-3; 7 bases are a match to TRBD1. CDR3 loop: CASSLLTGAEDTQYF. Written as DNA, the CDR3 is TGTGCCAGCAGCTTACTTACAGGGGCAGAAGATACGCAGTATTTT.